A selection of T cell receptor beta chains follows, all from one sample in a study of blood T cell repertoires in COVID-19. Profiled with immunoSEQ multiplex PCR; TCRdb holds only in-frame clones, not every one. The sample lists a few hundred thousand clones; 88% were seen once. Sequenced: peripheral blood. The receptors were gathered from a woman in her twenties or thirties with COVID-19, enrolled during active disease. Each CDR3 is given with its conserved first and last residue. A D gene is named only where the DNA matches it firmly. The listing skips clone size in some rows; elsewhere it reads once, few, many or a size class.

v_gene	d_gene	abundance	j_gene	CDR3aa	CDR3nt
TRBV6-2/TRBV6-3	NA	NA	TRBJ2-3	CASSWDISTDTQYF	TGTGCCAGCAGCTGGGACATTAGCACAGATACGCAGTATTTT
TRBV21-1	NA	NA	TRBJ2-7	CASSIPGDRDIYEQYF	TGTGCCAGCAGCATCCCCGGGGACAGGGATATATACGAGCAGTACTTC
TRBV6-6	TRBD2	NA	TRBJ2-1	CASSGTSYDNEQFF	TGTGCCAGCAGCGGGACTAGCTACGACAATGAGCAGTTCTTC
TRBV5-4	NA	NA	TRBJ2-5	CASSPPGADQETQYF	TGTGCCAGCAGCCCGCCAGGGGCCGACCAAGAGACCCAGTACTTC
TRBV7-8	NA	once	TRBJ2-2	CASSRDIYGELFF	TGTGCCAGCAGCCGGGACATTTACGGGGAGCTGTTTTTT
TRBV19	TRBD1	NA	TRBJ2-1	CASSIPTGGSYNEQFF	TGTGCCAGTAGTATACCGACAGGGGGATCCTACAATGAGCAGTTCTTC
TRBV28	TRBD2	once	TRBJ2-7	CASSPPTSDEQYF	TGTGCCAGCAGTCCCCCGACTAGCGATGAGCAGTACTTC
TRBV6-5	NA	NA	TRBJ2-7	CASSRSPVYEQYF	TGTGCCAGCAGCCGATCTCCAGTATACGAGCAGTACTTC
TRBV27	TRBD1	few	TRBJ1-4	CASSPYRGLREKLFF	TGTGCCAGCAGTCCCTACAGGGGGCTAAGGGAAAAACTGTTTTTT
TRBV3-1/TRBV3-2	TRBD2	NA	TRBJ2-7	CASSQEAGTSNEQYF	TGTGCCAGCAGCCAAGAGGCCGGGACTAGTAACGAGCAGTACTTC
TRBV5-1	TRBD1	NA	TRBJ1-1	CASSNRDSPEAFF	TGCGCCAGCAGCAACCGGGACAGCCCTGAAGCTTTCTTT
TRBV5-6	TRBD2	NA	TRBJ2-4	CASSLLAGDKNIQYF	TGTGCCAGCAGCCTACTAGCGGGTGACAAAAACATTCAGTACTTC
TRBV5-1	TRBD1	NA	TRBJ2-2	CASSWTGGTGELFF	TGCGCCAGCAGCTGGACAGGGGGCACCGGGGAGCTGTTTTTT
TRBV7-2	TRBD2	NA	TRBJ2-3	CASSQPTSGSRTDTQYF	TGTGCCAGCAGCCAACCAACTAGCGGGAGTAGGACAGATACGCAGTATTTT
TRBV5-1	NA	NA	TRBJ2-3	CASSLELPTDTQYF	TGCGCCAGCAGCTTAGAACTTCCCACAGATACGCAGTATTTT
TRBV7-9	NA	NA	TRBJ2-7	CASSLLITGGEQYF	TGTGCCAGCAGCTTACTCATAACAGGAGGGGAGCAGTACTTC
TRBV28	NA	NA	TRBJ1-1	CASSSVNTEAFF	TGTGCCAGCAGTTCAGTGAACACTGAAGCTTTCTTT
TRBV27	TRBD2	NA	TRBJ2-1	CASSFRVELAGGNEQFF	TGTGCCAGCAGTTTTAGGGTCGAATTAGCGGGAGGCAATGAGCAGTTCTTC
TRBV11-2	TRBD1	NA	TRBJ1-6	CASSLGAQGDSPLHF	TGTGCCAGCAGTCTGGGGGCGCAGGGGGATTCACCCCTCCACTTT
TRBV3-1/TRBV3-2	NA	NA	TRBJ1-4	CASSLDTVVEKLFF	TGTGCCAGCAGCCTCGACACGGTAGTTGAAAAACTGTTTTTT
TRBV24-1	TRBD2	NA	TRBJ2-1	CATSLTSGSSYNEQFF	TGTGCCACCAGTCTTACTAGCGGAAGCTCCTACAATGAGCAGTTCTTC
TRBV30	TRBD1	NA	TRBJ1-1	CAWSVAGGTEAFF	TGTGCCTGGAGTGTGGCAGGGGGCACTGAAGCTTTCTTT
TRBV2	TRBD1	NA	TRBJ2-6	CASSATGSGANVLTF	TGTGCCAGCAGTGCGACAGGGTCTGGGGCCAACGTCCTGACTTTC